The 32 T cell receptor beta chains reported below all come from one sample, sequenced in a study of somatic mutations in cytotoxic T cells in rheumatoid arthritis. The repertoire was sequenced with immunoSEQ multiplex PCR; TCRdb's copy has only in-frame clones and lacks some. The sample gives approximately 21,000 clones, around 80% of which show up once; 3% to 4% is in the top ten. Sequences were obtained from CD8+ T cells sorted from blood. The source is an adult with rheumatoid arthritis.

V and J are TRBV4-3 and TRBJ2-5; TRBD2 might be the D (6 bases). Trimming took off 0 bases at V and 2 bases at J, with 10 bases between the two ends. Germline CDR1 and CDR2: LGHNA and YSLEER. The CDR3 is 15 amino acids. For the CDR3, the DNA is TGCGCCAGCAGCCAAGATGGGGGACTGCAAGAGACCCAGTACTTC. It is translated as CASSQDGGLQETQYF.

This clone came up a few times. V usage is TRBV6-1 and J usage is TRBJ1-4; D is undetermined. The CDR3 is 12 residues long. CDR1 is MNHNS and CDR2 is SASEGT in the germline V gene. With 6 bases removed from V and 7 bases from J, the gap between germline ends came to 9 bases. The CDR3 DNA sequence: TGTGCCAGCAGCCAACCGGGTGAAAAACTGTTTTTT. The encoded protein is CASSQPGEKLFF.

This chain connects TRBV6-1 to TRBJ1-4; D is unclear. The germline CDR1 and CDR2 sequences are MNHNS and SASEGT. The V end lost 3 bases, the J end lost 8 bases, and 19 bases lay between the germline ends. There are 16 residues in the CDR3. The DNA for the CDR3 is TGTGCCAGCAGTGAGTTTCTAGGGCAGAGTAACGAAAAACTGTTTTTT. Encoded protein: CASSEFLGQSNEKLFF.

V and J are TRBV27 and TRBJ2-2; tentatively, D is TRBD1 (6 bases). The CDR3 length is 14 residues. Germline-derived CDR1 and CDR2 are MNHEY and SMNVEV (reference sequence). Trimming removed 5 bases at V and 6 bases at J, with 13 bases between. CDR3 sequence reads: CASSLTGWAGELFF. The CDR3 nucleotides are TGTGCCAGCAGTCTTACAGGGTGGGCCGGGGAGCTGTTTTTT.

This clone turned up a few times. The CDR3 coding sequence is TGTGCCAGCAGTTTCGGGGCCGACAATCAGCCCCAGCATTTT. It codes for CASSFGADNQPQHF. The genes are TRBV27 and TRBJ1-5; a possible D gene is TRBD1 (5 bases). Germline V gene lookup returns CDR1 MNHEY and CDR2 SMNVEV (reference sequence). Trimming took off 3 bases at V and 3 bases at J, with 9 bases between the two ends. The CDR3 loop spans 14 amino acids.

This sequence joins TRBV29-1 and TRBJ1-1; tentative D call: TRBD1 (6 bases). This CDR3 contains 15 residues. Per germline, CDR1 SQVTM and CDR2 ANQGSEA. V lost 3 bases, J lost 5 bases, and 19 bases lay in between. CDR3 sequence (DNA): TGCAGCGTTGATGGGGGGGACATCTCGGAAACTGAAGCTTTCTTT. It yields the protein CSVDGGDISETEAFF. Full variable domain (rest looked up from reference TRBV29-1 and TRBJ1-1): SAVISQKPSRDICQRGTSLTIQCQVDSQVTMMFWYRQQPGQSLTLIATANQGSEATYESGFVIDKFPISRPNLTFSTLTVSNMSPEDSSIYLCSVDGGDISETEAFFGQGTRLTVV.

This sequence joins TRBV29-1 and TRBJ1-1; D ambiguous. The CDR3 sequence is 10 residues long. Between the trimmed V and J ends, which lost 4 bases and 5 bases, there was a span of 5 bases. The germline gives CDR1 SQVTM, CDR2 ANQGSEA. CDR3 in amino acids: CSVGRTEAFF. As DNA, the CDR3 is TGCAGCGTTGGAAGGACTGAAGCTTTCTTT.

In this sample, this clone turned up a few times. This chain connects TRBV18 to TRBJ2-7; D is perhaps TRBD1 or TRBD2 (6 bases each). This CDR3 contains 14 residues. In germline, CDR1 is KGHSH, CDR2 LQKENI. Trimming removed 8 bases from V and 7 bases from J, with 21 bases in between. The CDR3 reads CASATRGVSGEQYF. The CDR3, as DNA: TGTGCCAGCGCAACAAGGGGGGTCTCGGGAGAGCAGTACTTC. Full variable domain (rest looked up from reference TRBV18 and TRBJ2-7): NAGVMQNPRHLVRRRGQEARLRCSPMKGHSHVYWYRQLPEEGLKFMVYLQKENIIDESGMPKERFSAEFPKEGPSILRIQQVVRGDSAAYFCASATRGVSGEQYFGPGTRLTVT.

This clone was recorded once. The chain combines TRBV12-2 with TRBJ2-5; the table calls TRBD2, which could not be checked here. TRBV12-2 is flagged as a pseudogene. This CDR3 contains 15 residues. CDR3 DNA: TGTGCAAGGCCCCCTGGCGGGGGGGCCGAAGAGACCCAGTACTTC. This encodes CARPPGGGAEETQYF.

The V and J genes are TRBV11-2 and TRBJ2-7; D is undetermined. Per the germline V gene, CDR1 is SGHAT and CDR2 is FQNNGV. The CDR3 totals 13 residues. V lost 3 bases, J lost 4 bases, and 10 bases lay in between. DNA of the CDR3: TGTGCCAGCAGCTTGCTCGAGACTTACGAGCAGTACTTC. As protein: CASSLLETYEQYF.

The V and J genes are TRBV5-1 and TRBJ2-1; D not resolved. The V end was cut by 4 bases, the J end by 3 bases, with 14 bases between. Germline V gene lookup returns CDR1 SGHRS and CDR2 YFSETQ. This CDR3 is built from 15 residues. DNA of the CDR3: TGCGCCAGCAGCCCTTGGGCTAGAGTCTACAATGAGCAGTTCTTC. Protein: CASSPWARVYNEQFF.

The chain joins TRBV9 to TRBJ2-3; TRBD1 or TRBD2 may be the D gene (6 bases each). Germline V gene lookup returns CDR1 SGDLS and CDR2 YYNGEE. The CDR3 is 13 residues long. V was cut by 5 bases and J by 2 bases, with 9 bases left in between. CDR3 region: CASRGGTTDTQYF. The CDR3 nucleotides are TGTGCCAGCAGGGGGGGCACCACAGATACGCAGTATTTT.

The chain recombines TRBV7-9 with TRBJ1-4; TRBD1 matches 11 bases. Germline loops: CDR1 SEHNR, CDR2 FQNEAQ (reference sequence). Germline trimming cut 4 bases from V and 7 bases from J; bases unmatched to any gene: 11. The CDR3 is made up of 17 amino acids. The DNA for the CDR3 is TGTGCCAGCAGCTCCACCGGGCCAGGGACAGGGGGTGAAAAACTGTTTTTT. Translated, it gives CASSSTGPGTGGEKLFF.

The rearrangement joins TRBV6-4 to TRBJ2-4; 14 nucleotides agree with TRBD2. Germline assignment: CDR1 MRHNA and CDR2 SNTAGT. J lost 10 bases, V lost 5 bases, and 10 bases had no gene match. This CDR3 region has 16 residues. CDR3 in DNA: TGTGCCAGCAGTCCTACCGGGACTAGCGGGGGACGGATTCAGTACTTC. Translation gives CASSPTGTSGGRIQYF.

This clone was detected a few times. The chain carries TRBV15 and TRBJ1-1; the D gene is possibly TRBD1 (5 bases). Trimming took off 9 bases at V and 1 base at J, with 15 bases between the two ends. The germline V gene has CDR1 LNHNV and CDR2 YYDKDF (reference sequence). The CDR3 sequence is 14 residues long. CDR3 residues: CATRAGFQNTEAFF. DNA of the CDR3: TGTGCCACTAGGGCAGGGTTTCAGAACACTGAAGCTTTCTTT.

V and J are TRBV6-5 and TRBJ2-5, with 8 bases matching TRBD1. In germline, CDR1 is MNHEY, CDR2 SVGAGI. The CDR3 has 15 amino acids. With 2 bases clipped from V and 5 bases from J, the junction kept 7 bases outside the gene matches. The CDR3 DNA is TGTGCCAGCAGTTACGCGGCAGGGGGCGCCGAGACCCAGTACTTC. This sequence encodes CASSYAAGGAETQYF.

J is TRBJ2-4 and V is TRBV15; 14 bases align to TRBD2. This CDR3 is 20 amino acids long. CDR1 and CDR2 from the germline V gene are LNHNV and YYDKDF (reference sequence). The V and J ends lost 5 bases and 4 bases, in that order; junction bases with no gene match: 16. CDR3 region: CATSPRLTSGGADKKNIQYF. The CDR3 DNA reads as TGTGCCACCAGCCCGCGTTTGACTAGCGGGGGGGCAGATAAAAAAAACATTCAGTACTTC.

The CDR3 protein is CASSQDLVWRGGNQETQYF. The CDR3 coding sequence is TGTGCCAGCAGCCAAGATCTTGTATGGCGGGGGGGAAACCAAGAGACCCAGTACTTC. This chain links TRBV14 with TRBJ2-5; 9 bases match TRBD2. The CDR3 extends over 19 amino acids. CDR1 SGHDN and CDR2 FVKESK come from the germline V gene. V shed 0 bases and J 0 bases; nucleotides not matched to a gene: 11. The full variable domain, in which reference TRBV14 and TRBJ2-5 provide the parts outside the CDR3, is EAGVTQFPSHSVIEKGQTVTLRCDPISGHDNLYWYRRVMGKEIKFLLHFVKESKQDESGMPNNRFLAERTGGTYSTLKVQPAELEDSGVYFCASSQDLVWRGGNQETQYFGPGTRLLVL.

The genes are TRBV7-8 and TRBJ2-7, with TRBD2 matching 8 bases. The CDR3 is made up of 13 amino acids. Germline V CDR1 and CDR2: SGHVS, FQNEAQ. Trimming took 5 bases from V and 4 from J; bases not matched to a gene: 4. The CDR3 DNA reads TGTGCCAGCAGCCACGGGGGGGGGTACGAGCAGTACTTC. It yields the protein CASSHGGGYEQYF.

This clone was picked up one time. The chain has TRBV5-8 and TRBJ2-7; TRBD1 might be the D (6 bases). Germline-derived CDR1 and CDR2 are SGHTS and YDEGEE. V lost 1 base and J lost 2, with 13 bases in between. This CDR3 has 15 residues. CDR3 DNA: TGTGCCAGCAGCTTGAGGGGACACACAACCTACGAGCAGTACTTC. Translated: CASSLRGHTTYEQYF.

The V gene is TRBV10-3, the J gene TRBJ1-1, with unresolved D. This CDR3 comprises 15 residues. Germline assignment: CDR1 ENHRY and CDR2 SYGVKD. Trimming took 0 bases from V and 0 from J, leaving 8 bases between them. The CDR3 loop reads CAISESEFMNTEAFF. The DNA for the CDR3 is TGTGCCATCAGTGAGTCGGAATTCATGAACACTGAAGCTTTCTTT.

The chain has TRBV7-9 and TRBJ2-2, with a possible D match to TRBD2 (7 bases). The CDR3 is 15 amino acids. CDR1 and CDR2 (germline): SEHNR, FQNEAQ (reference sequence). Trimming left V 2 bases short and J 8 bases short, with 15 bases between. The CDR3 DNA follows: TGTGCCAGCAGCTTACCACAGGGAGGGCCGGGGGAGCTGTTTTTT. Its translation: CASSLPQGGPGELFF.

J is TRBJ2-5 and V is TRBV29-1; D gene ambiguous. V shed 4 bases and J shed 1 base, with 10 bases lying between them. Germline V lookup: CDR1 SQVTM, CDR2 ANQGSEA. The CDR3 sequence is 13 residues long. The CDR3 coding sequence is TGCAGCGTTGTCCCCAGGACCCAAGAGACCCAGTACTTC. It translates to CSVVPRTQETQYF.

This chain connects TRBV5-6 to TRBJ2-5; perhaps TRBD1 as D (6 bases). The CDR3 extends over 15 amino acids. Germline V gives CDR1 SGHDT, CDR2 YYEEEE. V gave up 3 bases and J gave up 3 bases, with 15 bases separating them. CDR3 sequence reads: CASSWATGSKETQYF. The DNA for the CDR3 is TGTGCCAGCAGCTGGGCGACAGGTTCGAAAGAGACCCAGTACTTC.

This clone was found once. V usage is TRBV29-1 and J usage is TRBJ1-2, with 8 bases that match TRBD1. This CDR3 is built from 16 residues. V lost 0 bases and J lost 4; bases outside the gene matches: 10. Germline CDR1 SQVTM, CDR2 ANQGSEA. The CDR3 coding sequence is TGCAGCGTTGAAGACCTATCAGGGGGCGACTCCTATGGCTACACCTTC. This codes for CSVEDLSGGDSYGYTF.

The gene calls are TRBV9 and TRBJ2-4, with 10 bases lining up with TRBD1. The ends lost 0 bases at V and 8 bases at J; junction bases unmatched: 8. This CDR3 is 16 amino acids long. Germline loops: CDR1 SGDLS, CDR2 YYNGEE. CDR3 DNA: TGTGCCAGCAGCGTAGCCTCGACAGGGGGCTGGGACATTCAGTACTTC. It specifies CASSVASTGGWDIQYF.

The count of this clone is one. This chain connects TRBV9 to TRBJ2-5; 10 bases match TRBD2. V was clipped by 3 bases and J by 1 base; unmatched bases: 3. The CDR3 totals 15 residues. Germline V gene data show CDR1 as SGDLS and CDR2 as YYNGEE. The CDR3 DNA follows: TGTGCCAGCAGCGAAAGCGGGGGGGCCCAAGAGACCCAGTACTTC. This codes for CASSESGGAQETQYF.

The rearrangement links TRBV11-2 to TRBJ2-7, with D perhaps being TRBD1 or TRBD2 (6 bases each). V was shortened by 3 bases and J by 3 bases, with 9 bases between the two germline ends. The CDR3 runs 13 residues. The germline V gene has CDR1 SGHAT and CDR2 FQNNGV. CDR3 DNA sequence: TGTGCCAGCAGCTTTGGAGGGGGCTACGAGCAGTACTTC. Translated: CASSFGGGYEQYF.

This clone was seen once. The chain is built from TRBV2 and TRBJ2-2, with TRBD1 matching over 7 bases. With V trimmed by 8 bases and J by 0 bases, 3 bases remained unmatched. Germline CDR1 SNHLY, CDR2 FYNNEI. This CDR3 contains 14 residues. CDR3 DNA: TGTGCCAGCGTCCAGGGGGCGAACACCGGGGAGCTGTTTTTT. Amino acids: CASVQGANTGELFF.

The chain is built from TRBV6-1 and TRBJ1-2; D gene ambiguous. This CDR3 spans 14 amino acids. V lost 1 base and J lost 4, with 10 bases in between. CDR1 and CDR2 from the germline V gene are MNHNS and SASEGT. CDR3: CASSEGPETYGYTF. CDR3 DNA sequence: TGTGCCAGCAGTGAAGGGCCGGAGACCTATGGCTACACCTTC.

The chain has TRBV12-5 and TRBJ2-2, with D perhaps given as TRBD1 or TRBD2 (6 bases each). Between the trimmed V and J ends, which lost 2 bases and 8 bases, there was a span of 21 bases. Per germline, CDR1 LGHNT and CDR2 FRNRAP. The CDR3 consists of 17 residues. The CDR3 region has the DNA TGTGCTAGTGGTTTGATCGAGACGGGGGCGCGTTTGGGGGAGCTGTTTTTT. The encoded protein is CASGLIETGARLGELFF.

The V call is TRBV7-9, the J call TRBJ2-3, with 8 nucleotides matching TRBD2. The CDR3 has 16 amino acids. After removal of 2 bases from V and 2 bases from J, the junction contained 6 bases not matched to a gene. CDR1 SEHNR and CDR2 FQNEAQ come from the germline V gene (reference sequence). CDR3 DNA sequence: TGTGCCAGCAGCTTACCTGAGCGGGGGAACACAGATACGCAGTATTTT. Protein product: CASSLPERGNTDTQYF.